The source of this T cell receptor beta chain is a study of early stage breast cancer tumors. Study in general: Of around 16 invasive breast tumors, approximately 11 were hormone receptor-positive, HER2-negative. General study results and limits: Tumor and normal breast were distinguished via blood comparison in about 90% of the 16 patients.

V was pared by 5 bases and J by 0 bases, with 11 bases between. Germline V gene sequence: CDR1 MGHRA, CDR2 YSYEKL. The CDR3 runs 14 residues. TCRdb's copy holds only in-frame clones and misses some; the assay was immunoSEQ multiplex PCR. Of about 51,000 clones in the sample, just under 80% were seen once. Comments on this clone: What it binds is unknown.

V usage is TRBV4-1 and J usage is TRBJ2-7, with D maybe TRBD1 (6 bases). Material: blood. The origin of this receptor is a person aged 35-49 years with breast cancer. The CDR3 loop is CASSKQGSSYEQYF. CDR3 nucleotide sequence: TGCGCCAGCAGCAAGCAGGGGAGCTCCTACGAGCAGTACTTC.